One and the same sample provided the 27 T cell receptor beta chains below, sequenced in a study of read filtering for tumor transcriptome and immune sequencing. From roughly 390 ng of RNA, a library with molecular barcoded alpha/delta and beta/gamma adaptors was made. TCRdb re-called the reads with MiXCR, one entry per CDR3 protein. The repertoire consists of fewer than 45,000 distinct CDR3 sequences, with roughly an eighth occurring once and the leading ten covering approximately 30%. The sequenced sample consisted of a population of CD138-negative cells sorted from bone marrow. These receptor sequences come from a donor at least 40 years old with multiple myeloma.

This clonotype was counted a few times. A read error may explain this, as a much larger clone is one base away. The chain joins TRBV2 to TRBJ2-7, with D uncertain. The CDR3 is made up of 12 amino acids. Germline V gives CDR1 SNHLY, CDR2 FYNNEI. CDR3 residues: CASSPPYYGQYF. CDR3 in DNA: TGTGCCAGCAGTCCACCTTACTACGGGCAGTACTTC.

Ten or more counts support this clonotype. The rearrangement joins TRBV6-5 to TRBJ2-5; TRBD2 is a possible D gene (6 bases). Germline V lookup: CDR1 MNHEY, CDR2 SVGAGI. V lost 0 bases to trimming and J lost 6 bases, with 11 bases between them. This CDR3 is built from 14 residues. CDR3 sequence reads: CASSYSRDVKTQYF. Written as DNA, the CDR3 is TGTGCCAGCAGTTACTCGCGGGATGTCAAGACCCAGTACTTC.

This clonotype was counted at least ten times. The chain links TRBV7-9 to TRBJ2-7; D tentatively reads TRBD1 or TRBD2 (5 bases each). Germline CDR1 and CDR2: SEHNR and FQNEAQ (reference sequence). V lost 7 bases to trimming and J lost 0 bases, with 13 bases between them. CDR3 length equals 14 residues. The CDR3 reads CASNRDGFSYEQYF. The CDR3 DNA reads TGTGCCAGCAACCGGGACGGTTTCTCCTACGAGCAGTACTTC.

This clonotype showed up many times. V usage is TRBV20-1 and J usage is TRBJ1-6; unclear D gene. The V end was cut by 5 bases, the J end by 0 bases, with 11 bases between. CDR1 is DFQATT and CDR2 is SNEGSKA in the germline V gene (reference sequence). The CDR3 covers 15 residues. The CDR3 sequence is CSAPTQYSYNSPLHF. CDR3 nucleotides: TGCAGTGCTCCGACCCAATACTCCTATAATTCACCCCTCCACTTT.

This clonotype was seen more than once but under ten times. Mismatch with germline at one junction end may stem from a read error. The rearrangement uses TRBV24-1 and TRBJ2-5, with 7 positions matching TRBD2. The length of the CDR3 is 16 residues. From germline, CDR1 is KGHDR and CDR2 SFDVKD. CDR3 residues: CAASEAAGPGPETQYF. CDR3 coding DNA: TGTGCCGCCAGTGAGGCAGCGGGGCCGGGGCCAGAGACCCAGTACTTC.

This clonotype was seen many times. V and J are TRBV5-1 and TRBJ2-6; D gene uncertain. Per the germline V gene, CDR1 is SGHRS and CDR2 is YFSETQ. Trimming took 0 bases from V and 0 from J, leaving 19 bases between them. CDR3 size: 20 residues. CDR3 sequence: CASSLAGSYGPSSGANVLTF. As DNA, the CDR3 is TGCGCCAGCAGCTTGGCCGGTAGTTATGGGCCCAGCTCTGGGGCCAACGTCCTGACTTTC.

This clonotype occurred many times. The rearrangement links TRBV29-1 to TRBJ2-1, with D hard to call. This CDR3 spans 16 amino acids. Germline V gene lookup returns CDR1 SQVTM and CDR2 ANQGSEA. Trimming shortened V by 0 bases and J by 0 bases, and 12 bases separated the two germline ends. The chain's CDR3 is CSVEDPIGRSYNEQFF. The CDR3 nucleotides are TGCAGCGTTGAAGATCCCATTGGACGCTCCTACAATGAGCAGTTCTTC.

This clonotype was counted a few times. Since a much larger clone is just one base distant, this may be a read error. This chain connects TRBV28 to TRBJ1-5; 8 nucleotides match TRBD1. Germline values: CDR1 MDHEN, CDR2 SYDVKM. The junction had 5 bases not matched to a gene; V was cut back by 5 bases and J by 2 bases. The length of the CDR3 is 15 residues. The CDR3 here is CASSRRTGRNQPQHF. In DNA form, the CDR3 reads TGTGCCAGCAGTCGAAGGACAGGGCGCAATCAGCCCCAGCATTTT.

This clonotype has ten or more counts. The rearrangement joins TRBV19 to TRBJ2-1, with TRBD2 matching 8 bases. This CDR3 is built from 16 residues. Germline V gene lookup returns CDR1 LNHDA and CDR2 SQIVND (reference sequence). J lost 0 bases, V lost 4 bases, and 5 bases had no gene match. CDR3 nucleotides: TGTGCCAGTAGTAGTAGCGGGGCTAGCTCCTACAATGAGCAGTTCTTC. This translates into CASSSSGASSYNEQFF.

The gene calls are TRBV28 and TRBJ2-3; D remains unclear. The CDR3 runs to 13 residues. Deletions cut 3 bases from V and 5 bases from J, with 9 bases between. The germline gives CDR1 MDHEN, CDR2 SYDVKM. CDR3: CASSFYGEDTQYF. The CDR3 region has the DNA TGTGCCAGCAGTTTCTATGGAGAAGATACGCAGTATTTT.

This clonotype appeared many times. This CDR3 is CSVERVGRIYGYTF. The CDR3 bases are TGCAGCGTTGAAAGGGTCGGCCGGATTTATGGCTACACCTTC. The gene calls are TRBV29-1 and TRBJ1-2; no definite D call. Trimming pared 2 bases from V and 5 bases from J, leaving 15 bases between. Looked up from germline, CDR1 is SQVTM and CDR2 is ANQGSEA. The CDR3 is 14 amino acids.

This clonotype came up many times. This chain connects TRBV29-1 to TRBJ2-3, with 7 bases that match TRBD2. The V segment lost 6 bases and the J segment 3 bases; nucleotides outside the gene matches: 6. The V gene's germline CDR1 is SQVTM and CDR2 ANQGSEA. The CDR3 consists of 13 residues. CDR3 nucleotide sequence: TGCAGCGTACCTGAGGGAGGGACAGATACGCAGTATTTT. Protein sequence: CSVPEGGTDTQYF.

This clonotype was seen only a few times. The gene calls are TRBV4-2 and TRBJ1-5, with D perhaps matching TRBD1 (6 bases). V dropped 1 base and J dropped 6 bases, with 16 bases sitting between them. The CDR3 spans 16 residues. Germline values: CDR1 LGHNA, CDR2 YNFKEQ. The CDR3 DNA reads TGTGCCAGCAGCCAAGCTCGACGGGGGGGGGCTCAGCCCCAGCATTTT. Translating it yields CASSQARRGGAQPQHF.

Ten or more counts support this clonotype. The V gene is TRBV7-2, the J gene TRBJ2-3; D possibly uses TRBD1 or TRBD2 (5 bases each). CDR3 size: 13 residues. Trimming took 4 bases from V and 9 from J, leaving 14 bases between them. The V gene's germline CDR1 is SGHTA and CDR2 FQGNSA. CDR3 region: CASSWDHETTQYF. In DNA, the CDR3 is TGTGCCAGCAGCTGGGACCACGAAACCACGCAGTATTTT.

As concerns this clonotype: One base away lies a much larger clone, so this may be a sequencing read error. CDR3 sequence: CASSLVVAGSTYGQYF. In DNA form, the CDR3 reads TGTGCCAGCAGCTTAGTCGTAGCGGGGTCAACCTACGGGCAGTACTTC. The chain couples TRBV7-2 to TRBJ2-7; 8 nucleotides match TRBD2. The CDR3 loop spans 16 amino acids. Germline V gene lookup returns CDR1 SGHTA and CDR2 FQGNSA.

This clonotype was seen a few times. This sequence may be a read error, since a much larger clone differs from it by one base. J is TRBJ1-1 and V is TRBV7-9; 9 bases are a match to TRBD1. This CDR3 comprises 13 residues. Germline V lookup: CDR1 SEHNR, CDR2 FQNEAQ (reference sequence). The chain's CDR3 is CSSARQGGTEAFF. The CDR3 bases are TGTTCCAGCGCCCGACAGGGGGGAACTGAAGCTTTCTTT.

In this sample, this clonotype turned up a few times. This chain connects TRBV6-5 to TRBJ2-7, with TRBD2 identical over 13 bases. The CDR3 totals 14 residues. Germline assignment: CDR1 MNHEY and CDR2 SVGAGI. Trimming removed 6 bases from V and 2 bases from J; junction bases left unmatched: 1. CDR3 sequence reads: CASRGTSGAYEQYF. The CDR3 DNA reads TGTGCCAGCAGAGGGACTAGCGGGGCCTACGAGCAGTACTTC.

Notes on this clonotype: This may be a read error: a much more frequent sequence differs by one nucleotide. V is TRBV29-1 and J is TRBJ2-1, with TRBD2 identical over 14 bases. Looked up from germline, CDR1 is SQVTM and CDR2 is ANQGSEA. The CDR3 spans 14 residues. The CDR3 coding sequence is TGCAGCGTTGAGGGACTAGCGGGAGTCAATGAGCAGTCCTTC. Protein product: CSVEGLAGVNEQSF.

The chain combines TRBV20-1 with TRBJ2-3; tentatively, D is TRBD1 or TRBD2 (7 bases each). The CDR3 has 13 residues. V lost 2 bases and J lost 5, with 11 bases in between. The germline V gene has CDR1 DFQATT and CDR2 SNEGSKA (reference sequence). The CDR3 loop is CSARSRGGDTQYF. The CDR3 DNA sequence: TGCAGTGCTAGATCCAGGGGGGGAGATACGCAGTATTTT.

The chain carries TRBV6-2 or TRBV6-3 and TRBJ1-5; D is unclear. The CDR3 is made up of 14 amino acids. Deletions cut 2 bases from V and 0 bases from J, with 5 bases between. Germline V lookup: CDR1 MNHEY, CDR2 SVGEGT. The CDR3 coding sequence is TGTGCCAGCAGTTACGGGCGTAGCAATCAGCCCCAGCATTTT. This sequence encodes CASSYGRSNQPQHF.

Notes on this clonotype: A much bigger clone sits one base away, suggesting this may be a read error. This sequence joins TRBV7-2 and TRBJ2-3; the D gene is possibly TRBD2 (5 bases). Germline-derived CDR1 and CDR2 are SGHTA and FQGNSA. CDR3 size: 18 residues. With 4 bases removed from V and 1 base from J, the gap between germline ends came to 21 bases. This CDR3 is CASSSEPRTRACTDTQYF. CDR3 coding DNA: TGTGCCAGCAGCTCTGAACCCCGGACGAGGGCTTGCACAGATACGCAGTATTTT.

This clonotype was seen at least ten times. The gene calls are TRBV20-1 and TRBJ2-1, with 14 bases lining up with TRBD2. V lost 3 bases, J lost 9 bases, and 13 bases stayed unmatched. Per the germline V gene, CDR1 is DFQATT and CDR2 is SNEGSKA (reference sequence). CDR3 length: 17 residues. The CDR3 spells CSASRPGTSGRVGEQFF. The CDR3 DNA sequence: TGCAGTGCTAGCCGTCCCGGGACTAGCGGGAGAGTCGGTGAGCAGTTCTTC.

There are a few counts of this clonotype. A read error may explain this, as a much larger clone is one base away. Lacking the conserved final phenylalanine or tryptophan, this CDR3 likely reflects a read error. This chain connects TRBV30 to TRBJ1-1, with D hard to call. The germline V and J ends were trimmed by 4 bases and 0 bases, with 15 bases remaining between them. The germline gives CDR1 GTSNPN, CDR2 SVGIG (reference sequence). The length of the CDR3 is 15 residues. The CDR3 DNA sequence: TGTGCCTGGACGAGTAATCCTTATCTGAACACTGAAGCTTTCCTT. Translation: CAWTSNPYLNTEAFL.

Note on this clonotype: The junction does not match germline at one end; this may be a read error. The chain is built from TRBV29-1 and TRBJ2-1; 8 bases line up with TRBD2. Germline assignment: CDR1 SQVTM and CDR2 ANQGSEA. There are 12 residues in the CDR3. The CDR3 DNA sequence: TGCAGCGTCGGGACTAGTTGGGATGAGCAGCTCTTC. Amino acid sequence: CSVGTSWDEQLF.

This clonotype was seen many times. This rearrangement joins TRBV28 to TRBJ2-7; 8 bases match TRBD1. The CDR3 length is 17 residues. CDR1 is MDHEN, CDR2 SYDVKM, per germline. V was pared by 2 bases and J by 8 bases, with 17 bases of the junction left unmatched. CDR3 coding DNA: TGTGCCAGCAGTTTAACTTCCCCAGCCAGGGGGCGCGGCCAGCAGTACTTC. Translated, it gives CASSLTSPARGRGQQYF.

This clonotype was detected many times. The chain recombines TRBV5-5 with TRBJ2-7; 9 bases are a match to TRBD1. J gave up 3 bases and V 1 base, and 2 bases lay outside the gene matches. This CDR3 has 14 amino acids. CDR1 and CDR2 from the germline V gene are SGHKS and YYEKEE (reference sequence). CDR3 nucleotides: TGTGCCAGCAGCTTGAACAGGGGGCACTACGAGCAGTACTTC. Translation gives CASSLNRGHYEQYF.

Worth noting for this clonotype: One base away lies a much larger clone, so this may be a sequencing read error. The chain has TRBV11-3 and TRBJ2-7; TRBD2 might be the D (5 bases). The CDR3 extends over 16 amino acids. Germline CDR1 is SGHNT and CDR2 is YENEEA. The ends were cut back, 4 bases at V and 6 bases at J, with 22 bases in the middle. The CDR3 loop reads CASSSRGWAVQCEQYF. CDR3 coding DNA: TGTGCCAGCAGCTCCCGGGGATGGGCGGTACAATGCGAGCAGTACTTC.